This is a list of T cell receptor beta chains from one sample in a study of CD8+CD57+ T cells in acquired aplastic anemia. One entry per CDR3 protein, called by TCRdb with MiXCR from the reads. The data hold just over 450,000 distinct CDR3 sequences, with approximately 32% observed a single time. The specimen was sorted CD4+, CD8+, or CD8+CD57+ T cells (not recorded which) from PBMCs. These receptors came from a human donor with aplastic anemia. CDR3s include the opening cysteine and the closing phenylalanine or tryptophan. D genes are given only for firm matches. The listing skips clone size in some rows; elsewhere it reads once, few, many or a size class.

TRBJ2-7,many,.,TRBV7-2,TGTGCCAGCAGCGGGAATACGGGGTTCTACGAGCAGTACTTC,CASSGNTGFYEQYF
TRBJ2-7,few,.,TRBV2,TGTGCCAGCAGGCCGGGGACCGAGGACCCCTACGAGCAGTACTTC,CASRPGTEDPYEQYF
TRBJ1-1,few,.,TRBV7-2,TGTGCCAGCAGCTTTCGGGAGGTGAACACTGAAGCTTTCTTT,CASSFREVNTEAFF
TRBJ1-2,.,TRBD1,TRBV3-1,TGTGCCAGCAGCCAAGGCCAAAGCGACAGGGACAGCTATGGCTACACCTTC,CASSQGQSDRDSYGYTF
TRBJ1-1,.,.,TRBV25-1,TGTGCCAGCAGTGGCTCGCCGGGACAGAACACTGAAGCTTTCTTT,CASSGSPGQNTEAFF
TRBJ1-2,few,TRBD1,TRBV12-5,TGTGCTAGTGGCCCCGGACAGGGGGCGAAGTATGGCTACACCTTC,CASGPGQGAKYGYTF
TRBJ2-3,many,.,TRBV29-1,TGCAGCGTTGAAGCGAGAAGCTTCACAGATACGCAGTATTTT,CSVEARSFTDTQYF
TRBJ2-7,many,TRBD1,TRBV19,TGTGCCAGTAGTCGATCCGGGACAGGGTTAGGGAACTACGAGCAGTACTTC,CASSRSGTGLGNYEQYF
TRBJ2-7,.,TRBD1,TRBV10-3,TGTGCCATCAGTTACTCGGGGGACAGGGTAACTAGCGAGCAGTACTTC,CAISYSGDRVTSEQYF
TRBJ1-1,.,TRBD1,TRBV5-1,TGCGCCAGCAGCTTGGTGACAGGGAACTCTGAAGCTTTCTTT,CASSLVTGNSEAFF
TRBJ1-2,.,TRBD1,TRBV5-5,TGTGCCAGCAGCTTACCGAGACAGGGGGCTTCTGGCTACACCTTC,CASSLPRQGASGYTF
TRBJ1-1,.,.,TRBV25-1,TGTGCCAGCAGGGGGGTTGGAGTGAACACTGAAGCTTTCTTT,CASRGVGVNTEAFF
TRBJ2-1,many,TRBD2,TRBV2,TGTGCCAGCAGTCTCCGGACTAGCGTTGGTGAGCAGTTCTTC,CASSLRTSVGEQFF